This T cell receptor beta chain was observed in a study of T cell responses to AZD1222 COVID-19 vaccine. The assay was immunoSEQ multiplex PCR, and TCRdb's table has in-frame clones only and misses some. The repertoire includes some 100,000 clones, roughly 86% of them detected once, and around 1.5% sits in the top ten. V was pared by 6 bases and J by 2 bases, with 4 bases of the junction left unmatched. The CDR3 consists of 14 residues. Germline V gives CDR1 MNHEY, CDR2 SVGAGI. The rearrangement links TRBV6-5 to TRBJ2-1; 7 bases agree with TRBD2. The sequence was obtained from an adult in good health. The sequenced sample was peripheral blood, obtained on day 0 of AZD1222 vaccination. CDR3 sequence (DNA): TGTGCCAGCAGACGGCGGGGGACCTACAATGAGCAGTTCTTC. Its protein is CASRRRGTYNEQFF.